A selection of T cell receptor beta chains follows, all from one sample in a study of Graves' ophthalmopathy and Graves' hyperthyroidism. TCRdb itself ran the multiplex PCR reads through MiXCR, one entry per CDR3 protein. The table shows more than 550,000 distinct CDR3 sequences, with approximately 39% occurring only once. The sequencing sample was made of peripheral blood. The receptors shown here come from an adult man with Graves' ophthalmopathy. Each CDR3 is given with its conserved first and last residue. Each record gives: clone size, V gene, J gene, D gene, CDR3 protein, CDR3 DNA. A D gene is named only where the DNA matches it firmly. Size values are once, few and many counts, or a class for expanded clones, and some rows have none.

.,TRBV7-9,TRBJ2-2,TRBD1,CASSVTGGARELFF,TGTGCCAGCAGCGTTACAGGGGGCGCCCGGGAGCTGTTTTTT
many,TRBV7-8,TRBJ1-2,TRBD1,CASSLDWTGNYGYTF,TGTGCCAGCAGCTTGGACTGGACAGGGAACTATGGCTACACCTTC
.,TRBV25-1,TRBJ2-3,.,CASSLVLASPLTQYF,TGTGCCAGCAGTTTAGTACTAGCAAGTCCCTTAACGCAGTATTTT
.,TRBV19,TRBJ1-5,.,CASSSGSDQPQHF,TGTGCCAGCAGCTCGGGGTCCGATCAGCCCCAGCATTTT
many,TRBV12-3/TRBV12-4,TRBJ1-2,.,CASSLWGVGDGYTF,TGTGCCAGCAGTTTATGGGGGGTAGGCGATGGCTACACCTTC
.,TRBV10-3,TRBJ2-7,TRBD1,CAISPGTGVYEQYF,TGTGCCATCAGCCCCGGGACAGGGGTCTACGAGCAGTACTTC
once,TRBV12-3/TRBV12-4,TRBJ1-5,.,CASSFTLGRVQPQHF,TGTGCCAGCAGTTTTACGCTGGGGCGGGTGCAGCCCCAGCATTTT
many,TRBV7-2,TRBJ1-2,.,CASSLGVGLGTF,.
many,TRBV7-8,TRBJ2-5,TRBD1,CASSHSTGIQETQYF,TGTGCCAGCAGCCACTCGACAGGGATCCAAGAGACCCAGTACTTC
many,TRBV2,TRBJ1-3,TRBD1,CASSDFDRGRGNTIYF,TGTGCCAGCAGTGACTTCGACAGGGGCAGAGGAAACACCATATATTTT
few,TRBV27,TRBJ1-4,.,CASSLWAEDEKLFF,TGTGCCAGCAGTTTATGGGCAGAGGATGAAAAACTGTTTTTT
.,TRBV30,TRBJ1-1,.,CAWSATGIAFF,TGTGCCTGGAGTGCCACAGGGATTGCTTTCTTT
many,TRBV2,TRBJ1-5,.,CASSDKALSNQPQHF,TGTGCCAGCAGTGATAAGGCACTTAGCAATCAGCCCCAGCATTTT
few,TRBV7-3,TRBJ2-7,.,CASSQVGGQSNYEQYF,TGTGCCAGCAGCCAAGTGGGCGGGCAGTCCAACTACGAGCAGTACTTC
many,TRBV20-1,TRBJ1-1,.,CSARDTETEAFF,TGCAGTGCTAGAGATACGGAGACTGAAGCTTTCTTT
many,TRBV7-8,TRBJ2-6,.,CASSLVQFTGANVLTF,TGTGCCAGCAGCTTAGTGCAGTTTACCGGGGCCAACGTCCTGACTTTC
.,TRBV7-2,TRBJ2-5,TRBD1,CASSLKTGGDPETQYF,TGTGCCAGCAGCTTAAAGACAGGGGGGGATCCCGAGACCCAGTACTTC
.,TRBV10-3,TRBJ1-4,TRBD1,CAISDWTGATNEKLFF,TGTGCCATCAGTGATTGGACAGGGGCAACTAATGAAAAACTGTTTTTT